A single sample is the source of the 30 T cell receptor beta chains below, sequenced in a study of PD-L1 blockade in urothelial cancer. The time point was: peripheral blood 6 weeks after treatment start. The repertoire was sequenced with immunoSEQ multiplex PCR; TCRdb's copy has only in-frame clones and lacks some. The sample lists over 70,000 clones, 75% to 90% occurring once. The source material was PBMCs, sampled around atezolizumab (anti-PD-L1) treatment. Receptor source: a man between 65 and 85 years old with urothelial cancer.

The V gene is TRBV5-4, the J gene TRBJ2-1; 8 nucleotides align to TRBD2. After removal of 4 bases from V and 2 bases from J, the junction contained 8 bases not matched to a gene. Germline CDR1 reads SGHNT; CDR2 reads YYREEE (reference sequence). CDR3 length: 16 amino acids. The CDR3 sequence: CASSPDSGATYNEQFF. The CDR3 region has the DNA TGTGCCAGCAGCCCGGATAGCGGGGCAACCTACAATGAGCAGTTCTTC.

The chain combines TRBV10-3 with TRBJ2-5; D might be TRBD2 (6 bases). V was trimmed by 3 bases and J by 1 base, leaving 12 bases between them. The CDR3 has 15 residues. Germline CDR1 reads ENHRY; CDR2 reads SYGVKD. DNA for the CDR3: TGTGCCATCAGTGACCCGGGACTCCCCCAAGAGACCCAGTACTTC. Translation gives CAISDPGLPQETQYF.

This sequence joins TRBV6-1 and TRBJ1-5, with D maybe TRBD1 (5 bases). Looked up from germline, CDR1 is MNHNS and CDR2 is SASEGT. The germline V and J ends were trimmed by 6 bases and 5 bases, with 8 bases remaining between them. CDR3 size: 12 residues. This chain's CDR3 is CASSRQYQPQHF. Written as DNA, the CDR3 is TGTGCCAGCAGCCGACAGTATCAGCCCCAGCATTTT.

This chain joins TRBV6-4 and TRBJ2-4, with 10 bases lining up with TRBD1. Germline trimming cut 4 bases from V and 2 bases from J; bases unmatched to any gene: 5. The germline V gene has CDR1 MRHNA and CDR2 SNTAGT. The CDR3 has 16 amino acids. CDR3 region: CASSGDRGGSKNIQYF. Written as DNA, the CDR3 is TGTGCCAGCAGTGGGGACAGGGGTGGGTCCAAAAACATTCAGTACTTC.

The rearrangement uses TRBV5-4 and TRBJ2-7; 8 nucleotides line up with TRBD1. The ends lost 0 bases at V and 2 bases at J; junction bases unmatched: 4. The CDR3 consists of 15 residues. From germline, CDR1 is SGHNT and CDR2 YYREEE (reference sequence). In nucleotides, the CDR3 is TGTGCCAGCAGCTTGGTAAAACAGGGGGCCTACGAGCAGTACTTC. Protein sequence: CASSLVKQGAYEQYF.

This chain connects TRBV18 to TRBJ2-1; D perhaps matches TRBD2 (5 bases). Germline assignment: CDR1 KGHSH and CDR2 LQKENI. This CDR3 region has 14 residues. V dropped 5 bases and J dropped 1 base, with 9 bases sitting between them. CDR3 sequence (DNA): TGTGCCAGCTCAGGCGGGTCGTCCTACAATGAGCAGTTCTTC. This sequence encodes CASSGGSSYNEQFF.

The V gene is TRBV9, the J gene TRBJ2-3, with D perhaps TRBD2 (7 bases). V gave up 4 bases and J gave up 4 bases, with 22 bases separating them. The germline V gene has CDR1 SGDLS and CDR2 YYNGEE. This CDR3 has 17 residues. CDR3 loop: CASSYGRGAFFADTQYF. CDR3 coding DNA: TGTGCCAGCAGCTATGGTCGGGGGGCCTTTTTCGCAGATACGCAGTATTTT.

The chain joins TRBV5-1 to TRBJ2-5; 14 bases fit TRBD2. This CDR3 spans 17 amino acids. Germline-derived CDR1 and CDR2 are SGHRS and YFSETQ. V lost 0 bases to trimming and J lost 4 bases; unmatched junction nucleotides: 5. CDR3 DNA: TGCGCCAGCAGCTTGGGACTAGCGGGGGGGTCGTCAGAGACCCAGTACTTC. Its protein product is CASSLGLAGGSSETQYF.

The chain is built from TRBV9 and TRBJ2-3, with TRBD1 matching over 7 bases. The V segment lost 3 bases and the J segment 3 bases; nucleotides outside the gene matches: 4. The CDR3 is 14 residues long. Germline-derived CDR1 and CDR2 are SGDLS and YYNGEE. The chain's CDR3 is CASSDRDRTDTQYF. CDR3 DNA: TGTGCCAGCAGCGACCGGGACAGAACAGATACGCAGTATTTT.

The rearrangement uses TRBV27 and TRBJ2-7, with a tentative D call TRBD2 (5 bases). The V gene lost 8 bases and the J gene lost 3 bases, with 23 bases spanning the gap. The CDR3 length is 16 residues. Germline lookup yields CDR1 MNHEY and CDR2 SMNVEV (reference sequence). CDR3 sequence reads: CASRSGGPPLDYEQYF. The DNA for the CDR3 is TGTGCCAGCCGTTCTGGCGGGCCACCCCTTGACTACGAGCAGTACTTC.

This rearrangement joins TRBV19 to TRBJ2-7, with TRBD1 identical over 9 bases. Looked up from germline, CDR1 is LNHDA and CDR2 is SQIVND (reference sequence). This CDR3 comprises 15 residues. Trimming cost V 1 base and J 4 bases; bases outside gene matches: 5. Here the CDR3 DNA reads TGTGCCAGTAGTATAGGAGCGACAGGGGGTTACGAGCAGTACTTC. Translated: CASSIGATGGYEQYF.

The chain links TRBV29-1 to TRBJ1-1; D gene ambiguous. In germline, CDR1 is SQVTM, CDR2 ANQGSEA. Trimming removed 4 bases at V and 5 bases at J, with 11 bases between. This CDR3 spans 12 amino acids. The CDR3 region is CSVVLARTEAFF. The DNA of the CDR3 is TGCAGCGTTGTGTTGGCGCGGACTGAAGCTTTCTTT.

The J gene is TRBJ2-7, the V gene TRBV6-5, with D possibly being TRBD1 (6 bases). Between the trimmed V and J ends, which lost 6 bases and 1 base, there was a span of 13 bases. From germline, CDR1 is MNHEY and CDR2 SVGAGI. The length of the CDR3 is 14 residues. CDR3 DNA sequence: TGTGCCAGCAGATCCGGGACATTTTCCTACGAGCAGTACTTC. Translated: CASRSGTFSYEQYF.

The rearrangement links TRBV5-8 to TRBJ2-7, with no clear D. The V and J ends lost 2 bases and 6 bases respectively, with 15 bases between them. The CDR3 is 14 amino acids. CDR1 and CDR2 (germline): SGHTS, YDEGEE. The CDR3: CASSFSGGVREQYF. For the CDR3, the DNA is TGTGCCAGCAGCTTTTCGGGTGGTGTACGCGAGCAGTACTTC.

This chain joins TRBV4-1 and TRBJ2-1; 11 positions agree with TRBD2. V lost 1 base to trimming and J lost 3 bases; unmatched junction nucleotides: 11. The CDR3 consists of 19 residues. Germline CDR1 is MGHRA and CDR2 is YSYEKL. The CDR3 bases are TGCGCCAGCAGCCAAGGGAGTGGCACTAGCGGGAGTATCTACAATGAGCAGTTCTTC. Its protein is CASSQGSGTSGSIYNEQFF.

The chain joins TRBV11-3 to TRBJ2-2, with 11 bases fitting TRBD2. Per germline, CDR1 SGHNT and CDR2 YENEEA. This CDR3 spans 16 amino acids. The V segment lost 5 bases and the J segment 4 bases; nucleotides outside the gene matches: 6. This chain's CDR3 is CASSLLAGGPTGELFF. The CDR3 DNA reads TGTGCCAGCAGCCTCCTAGCGGGAGGACCCACCGGGGAGCTGTTTTTT.

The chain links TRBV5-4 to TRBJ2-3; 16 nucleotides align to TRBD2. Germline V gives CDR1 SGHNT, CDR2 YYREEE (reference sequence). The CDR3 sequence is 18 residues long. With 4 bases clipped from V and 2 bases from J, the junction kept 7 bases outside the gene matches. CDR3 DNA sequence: TGTGCCAGCAGCGCGGGACTAGCGGGAGGGATGGACACAGATACGCAGTATTTT. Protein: CASSAGLAGGMDTDTQYF.

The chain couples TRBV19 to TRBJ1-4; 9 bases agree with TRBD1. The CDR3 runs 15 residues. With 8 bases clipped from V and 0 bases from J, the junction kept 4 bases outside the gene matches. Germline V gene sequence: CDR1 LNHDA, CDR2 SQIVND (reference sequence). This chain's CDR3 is CASGQGLATNEKLFF. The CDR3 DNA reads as TGTGCCAGTGGACAGGGGCTGGCAACTAATGAAAAACTGTTTTTT.

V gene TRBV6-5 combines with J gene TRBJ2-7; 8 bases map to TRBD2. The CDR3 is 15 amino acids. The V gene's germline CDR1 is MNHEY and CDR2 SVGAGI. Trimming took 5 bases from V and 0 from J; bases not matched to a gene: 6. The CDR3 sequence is CASSPGLANSYEQYF. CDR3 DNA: TGTGCCAGCAGTCCTGGACTAGCCAACTCCTACGAGCAGTACTTC.

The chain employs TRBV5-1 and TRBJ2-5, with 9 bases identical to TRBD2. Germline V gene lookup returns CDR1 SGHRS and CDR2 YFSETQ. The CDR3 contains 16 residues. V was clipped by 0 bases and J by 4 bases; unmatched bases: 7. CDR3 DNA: TGCGCCAGCAGCTTGGCCGGCGGGAGGGCCCGAGAGACCCAGTACTTC. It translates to CASSLAGGRARETQYF.

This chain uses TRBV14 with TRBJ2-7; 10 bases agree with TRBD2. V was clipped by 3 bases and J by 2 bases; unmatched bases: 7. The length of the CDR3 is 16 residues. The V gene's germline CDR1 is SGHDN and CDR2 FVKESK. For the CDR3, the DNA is TGTGCCAGCAGCCAGGCTAGCGGGGGCCTAGCCTACGAGCAGTACTTC. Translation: CASSQASGGLAYEQYF.

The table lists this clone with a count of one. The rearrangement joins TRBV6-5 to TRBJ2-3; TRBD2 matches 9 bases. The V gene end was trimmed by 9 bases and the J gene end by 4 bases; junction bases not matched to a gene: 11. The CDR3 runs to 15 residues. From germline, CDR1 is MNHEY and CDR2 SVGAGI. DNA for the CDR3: TGTGCCAGTTGTAATGCGGGAGGGGGGGCAGATACGCAGTATTTT. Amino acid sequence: CASCNAGGGADTQYF.

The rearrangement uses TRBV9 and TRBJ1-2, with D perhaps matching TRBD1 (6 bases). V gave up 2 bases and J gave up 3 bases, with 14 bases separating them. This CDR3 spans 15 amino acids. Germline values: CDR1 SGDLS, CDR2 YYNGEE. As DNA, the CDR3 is TGTGCCAGCAGCGTTCCGAAGGGGGTGGACTATGGCTACACCTTC. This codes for CASSVPKGVDYGYTF.

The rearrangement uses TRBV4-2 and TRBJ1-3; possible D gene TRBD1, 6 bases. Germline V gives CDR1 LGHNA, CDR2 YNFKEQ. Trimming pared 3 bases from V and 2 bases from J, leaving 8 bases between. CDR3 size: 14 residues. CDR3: CASSQKGAGNTIYF. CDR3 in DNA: TGTGCCAGCAGCCAGAAGGGGGCTGGAAACACCATATATTTT.

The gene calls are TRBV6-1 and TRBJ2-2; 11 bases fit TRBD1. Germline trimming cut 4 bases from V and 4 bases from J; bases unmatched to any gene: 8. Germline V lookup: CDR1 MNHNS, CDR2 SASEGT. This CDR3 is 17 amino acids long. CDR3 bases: TGTGCCAGCAGTGTCTCCGGGACAGGGGGTAGCACCGGGGAGCTGTTTTTT. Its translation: CASSVSGTGGSTGELFF.

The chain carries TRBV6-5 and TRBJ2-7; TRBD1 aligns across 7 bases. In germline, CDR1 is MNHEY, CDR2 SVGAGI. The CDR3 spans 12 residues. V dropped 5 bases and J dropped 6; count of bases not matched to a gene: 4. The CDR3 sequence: CASSRTGIEQYF. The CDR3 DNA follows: TGTGCCAGCAGTCGGACAGGAATCGAGCAGTACTTC.

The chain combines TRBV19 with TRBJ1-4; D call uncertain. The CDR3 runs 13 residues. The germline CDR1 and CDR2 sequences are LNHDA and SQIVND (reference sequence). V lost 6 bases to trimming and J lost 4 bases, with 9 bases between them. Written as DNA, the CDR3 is TGTGCCAGTAGGGCATCTGATAATGAAAAACTGTTTTTT. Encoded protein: CASRASDNEKLFF.

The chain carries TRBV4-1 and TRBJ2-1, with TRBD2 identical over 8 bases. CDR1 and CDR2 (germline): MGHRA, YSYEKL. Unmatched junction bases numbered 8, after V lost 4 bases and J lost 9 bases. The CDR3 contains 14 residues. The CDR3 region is CASSRETSETEQFF. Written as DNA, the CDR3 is TGCGCCAGCAGCCGGGAGACTAGCGAAACTGAGCAGTTCTTC.

CDR3 in amino acids: CASRERGNFNSNQPQHF. CDR3 in DNA: TGTGCCAGTAGGGAAAGGGGAAACTTTAATAGCAATCAGCCCCAGCATTTT. This chain links TRBV19 with TRBJ1-5; the D gene is possibly TRBD1 (5 bases). CDR3 length equals 17 residues. Trimming removed 6 bases at V and 0 bases at J, with 18 bases between. CDR1 is LNHDA, CDR2 SQIVND, per germline (reference sequence).

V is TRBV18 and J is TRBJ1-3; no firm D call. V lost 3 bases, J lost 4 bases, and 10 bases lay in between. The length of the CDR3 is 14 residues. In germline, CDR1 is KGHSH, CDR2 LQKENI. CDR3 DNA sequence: TGTGCCAGCTCACCCCAGGCAGTCGGAAACACCATATATTTT. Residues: CASSPQAVGNTIYF. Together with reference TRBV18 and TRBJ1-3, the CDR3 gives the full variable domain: NAGVMQNPRHLVRRRGQEARLRCSPMKGHSHVYWYRQLPEEGLKFMVYLQKENIIDESGMPKERFSAEFPKEGPSILRIQQVVRGDSAAYFCASSPQAVGNTIYFGEGSWLTVV.